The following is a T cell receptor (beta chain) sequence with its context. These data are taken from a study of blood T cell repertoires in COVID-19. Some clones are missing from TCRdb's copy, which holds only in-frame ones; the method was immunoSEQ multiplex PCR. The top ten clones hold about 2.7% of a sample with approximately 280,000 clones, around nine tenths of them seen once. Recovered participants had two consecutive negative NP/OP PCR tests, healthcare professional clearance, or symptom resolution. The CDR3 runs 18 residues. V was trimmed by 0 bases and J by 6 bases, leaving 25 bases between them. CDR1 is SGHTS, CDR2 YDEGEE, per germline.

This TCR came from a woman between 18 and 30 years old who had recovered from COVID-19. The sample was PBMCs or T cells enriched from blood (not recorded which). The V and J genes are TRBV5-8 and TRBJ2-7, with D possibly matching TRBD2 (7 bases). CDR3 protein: CASSLVHGLGGLESEQYF. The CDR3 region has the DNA TGTGCCAGCAGCTTGGTCCACGGGCTCGGGGGGCTAGAGAGCGAGCAGTACTTC.